This paragraph reports one T cell receptor beta chain. Its antigen is as yet unknown. The data were obtained in a study of blood T cells in healthy people across ages. Notes on the study in general: Changes seen in expanded clonotypes were possibly confounded by donor CMV status left unknown.

CDR3 size: 17 residues. CDR1 is DFQATT, CDR2 SNEGSKA, per germline (reference sequence). V lost 6 bases and J lost 0; bases outside the gene matches: 14. A second PCR of about 6 to 12 cycles used a sample-barcoded 5' primer and a J-beta primer mix. Carrying 12 random nucleotides, a template-switch adaptor labeled each individual cDNA molecule. Sequencing yielded, for each sample, at least 2.5 million paired-end reads carrying CDR3. TCRdb re-called the 5' RACE reads with MiXCR, one entry per CDR3 protein. This table holds hundreds of thousands of distinct CDR3 sequences, around 52% found once. The specimen was blood. The chain couples TRBV20-1 to TRBJ2-1; 7 bases agree with TRBD2. This TCR was sampled from an elderly woman in good health. This CDR3 reads CSAHTSAIKSSYNEQFF. CDR3 coding DNA: TGCAGTGCACATACTAGCGCGATCAAGAGCTCCTACAATGAGCAGTTCTTC.